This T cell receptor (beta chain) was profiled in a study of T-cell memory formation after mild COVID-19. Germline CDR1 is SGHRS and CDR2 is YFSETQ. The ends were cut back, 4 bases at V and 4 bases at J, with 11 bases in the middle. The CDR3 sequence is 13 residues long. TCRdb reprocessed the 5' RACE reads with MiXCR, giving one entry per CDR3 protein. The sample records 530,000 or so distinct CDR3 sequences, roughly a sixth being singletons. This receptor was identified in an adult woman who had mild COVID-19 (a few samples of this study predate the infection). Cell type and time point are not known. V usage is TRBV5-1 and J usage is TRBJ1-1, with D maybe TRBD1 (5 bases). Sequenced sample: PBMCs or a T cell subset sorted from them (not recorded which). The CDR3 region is CASSPIQGTEAFF. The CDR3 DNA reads TGCGCCAGCAGCCCCATCCAGGGCACTGAAGCTTTCTTT.